This T cell receptor beta chain derives from a study of cytomegalovirus exposure and HLA in healthy donors. This CDR3 is built from 10 residues. V shed 3 bases and J shed 6 bases, with 3 bases lying between them. Germline assignment: CDR1 DFQATT and CDR2 SNEGSKA (reference sequence). This clone was seen only a few times. PCR primers comprised 60 Vbeta and 13 Jbeta primers. Clones were sequenced by immunoSEQ multiplex PCR, and TCRdb holds only the in-frame ones, with some missing. Of 45,000 or so clones listed, about 78% are singletons. The sequence was collected from a woman aged 25 to 39 in good health and CMV-seronegative. The rearrangement uses TRBV20-1 and TRBJ2-1, with no clear D. Sequencing was done on a sample of PBMCs. DNA for the CDR3: TGCAGTGCTAGCCGCAATGAGCAGTTCTTC. Encoded protein: CSASRNEQFF.